These 29 T cell receptor beta chains came from one sample sequenced in a study of T cells in localized non-small cell lung cancer. Sequencing was performed with immunoSEQ multiplex PCR; in TCRdb, only in-frame clones are kept and a portion is missing. The table includes several hundred clones, about a quarter detected once. Material: normal lung tissue next to the tumor, obtained before any cancer treatment. These receptors were taken from a male donor older than 55 with stage I lung adenocarcinoma.

This clone was seen a handful of times. The chain employs TRBV30 and TRBJ2-4; TRBD1 agrees at 9 bases. V lost 0 bases, J lost 7 bases, and 4 bases stayed unmatched. Germline loops: CDR1 GTSNPN, CDR2 SVGIG (reference sequence). The CDR3 contains 14 residues. CDR3 protein: CAWSVGQGGNIQYF. In nucleotides, the CDR3 is TGTGCCTGGAGTGTGGGACAGGGAGGCAACATTCAGTACTTC. Full variable domain (rest looked up from reference TRBV30 and TRBJ2-4): SQTIHQWPATLVQPVGSPLSLECTVEGTSNPNLYWYRQAAGRGLQLLFYSVGIGQISSEVPQNLSASRPQDRQFILSSKKLLLSDSGFYLCAWSVGQGGNIQYFGAGTRLSVL.

By share, this clone ranks as large. The chain has TRBV19 and TRBJ2-7; a possible D gene is TRBD2 (5 bases). CDR1 LNHDA and CDR2 SQIVND come from the germline V gene (reference sequence). V lost 5 bases to trimming and J lost 0 bases, with 14 bases between them. This CDR3 comprises 15 residues. This CDR3 is CASSSVEGLSYEQYF. The CDR3 DNA reads TGTGCCAGTAGTTCGGTGGAAGGACTCTCCTACGAGCAGTACTTC.

The chain combines TRBV6-1 with TRBJ1-6; 7 bases match TRBD1. The CDR3 runs to 14 residues. J lost 7 bases, V lost 1 base, and 1 base had no gene match. Germline loops: CDR1 MNHNS, CDR2 SASEGT. The CDR3 coding sequence is TGTGCCAGCAGTGAAGGCAGGGGGAATTCACCCCTCCACTTT. This sequence encodes CASSEGRGNSPLHF.

By sample fraction, this clone is medium-sized. The V gene is TRBV11-3, the J gene TRBJ1-5; 9 bases are shared with TRBD1. Trimming took 5 bases from V and 11 from J; bases not matched to a gene: 10. Per germline, CDR1 SGHNT and CDR2 YENEEA. The CDR3 sequence is 14 residues long. In DNA, the CDR3 is TGTGCCAGCAGCCCGGGACAGGGTCTTCAAGCCCAGCATTTT. Amino acid sequence: CASSPGQGLQAQHF.

The CDR3 reads CASSLVAGAYNEQFF. The CDR3 region has the DNA TGTGCCAGCAGCTTAGTAGCGGGGGCTTACAATGAGCAGTTCTTC. The V call is TRBV11-3, the J call TRBJ2-1; 9 bases match TRBD2. The CDR3 has 15 residues. Unmatched junction bases numbered 2, after V lost 1 base and J lost 4 bases. Germline CDR1 is SGHNT and CDR2 is YENEEA. Full variable domain (missing parts from reference TRBV11-3 and TRBJ2-1): EAGVVQSPRYKIIEKKQPVAFWCNPISGHNTLYWYLQNLGQGPELLIRYENEEAVDDSQLPKDRFSAERLKGVDSTLKIQPAELGDSAVYLCASSLVAGAYNEQFFGPGTRLTVL.

V and J are TRBV6-8 and TRBJ1-2; 9 nucleotides agree with TRBD1. From germline, CDR1 is MNHGY and CDR2 SAAAGT. V was clipped by 6 bases and J by 5 bases; unmatched bases: 13. The CDR3 has 16 residues. CDR3 sequence: CASSRRDGTGSYGYTF. The DNA for the CDR3 is TGTGCCAGCAGCCGACGAGACGGGACAGGGAGTTATGGCTACACCTTC.

The V call is TRBV19, the J call TRBJ2-3, with 7 bases that match TRBD1. Germline trimming cut 6 bases from V and 2 bases from J; bases unmatched to any gene: 8. This CDR3 has 15 amino acids. Looked up from germline, CDR1 is LNHDA and CDR2 is SQIVND (reference sequence). The CDR3 protein is CASRDRNLDTDTQYF. As DNA, the CDR3 is TGTGCCAGTAGGGACAGGAACCTCGACACAGATACGCAGTATTTT.

The sample holds a few counts of this clone. The J gene is TRBJ2-7, the V gene TRBV6-8; TRBD1 agrees at 7 bases. This CDR3 region has 13 residues. Germline V lookup: CDR1 MNHGY, CDR2 SAAAGT. V was pared by 5 bases and J by 3 bases, with 4 bases of the junction left unmatched. The CDR3 loop is CASSARTGYEQYF. The CDR3 DNA reads TGTGCCAGCAGTGCTCGGACAGGCTACGAGCAGTACTTC.

In its sample, this clone was seen a few times. The V call is TRBV2, the J call TRBJ2-1, with TRBD2 as a possible D gene (6 bases). The CDR3 sequence is 20 residues long. The V end lost 0 bases, the J end lost 6 bases, and 27 bases lay between the germline ends. Per germline, CDR1 SNHLY and CDR2 FYNNEI. The CDR3 loop reads CASSEASRGRDWGPGNEQFF. CDR3 DNA sequence: TGTGCCAGCAGTGAAGCGAGTAGGGGCAGGGACTGGGGTCCGGGCAATGAGCAGTTCTTC.

In its sample, this clone was seen a few times. This rearrangement joins TRBV19 to TRBJ1-4, with no clear D. CDR3 size: 14 residues. The V end was cut by 7 bases, the J end by 6 bases, with 15 bases between. Germline V CDR1 and CDR2: LNHDA, SQIVND (reference sequence). CDR3 loop: CASTDGPRDEKLFF. The CDR3 nucleotides are TGTGCCAGTACTGACGGGCCACGGGATGAAAAACTGTTTTTT.

The table lists this clone with a few counts. The rearrangement joins TRBV28 to TRBJ1-1; D ambiguous. The germline CDR1 and CDR2 sequences are MDHEN and SYDVKM. V gave up 3 bases and J gave up 5 bases, with 10 bases separating them. There are 13 residues in the CDR3. Here the CDR3 reads CASSFPPGTEAFF. For the CDR3, the DNA is TGTGCCAGCAGTTTTCCCCCTGGGACTGAAGCTTTCTTT.

This chain links TRBV18 with TRBJ1-6; D unclear. CDR1 and CDR2 (germline): KGHSH, LQKENI. V lost 3 bases and J 0 bases, leaving 12 bases between the germline ends. The CDR3 has 17 residues. The CDR3: CASSPDPEGSYNSPLHF. DNA of the CDR3: TGTGCCAGCTCACCTGACCCGGAGGGCTCCTATAATTCACCCCTCCACTTT.

This clone was detected a few times. This sequence joins TRBV6-8 and TRBJ1-2; a possible D gene is TRBD1 (6 bases). The V end lost 6 bases, the J end lost 4 bases, and 15 bases lay between the germline ends. CDR1 and CDR2 (germline): MNHGY, SAAAGT. CDR3 length: 14 amino acids. The CDR3 protein is CASSLGTIPYGYTF. CDR3 bases: TGTGCCAGCAGCCTCGGGACAATCCCCTATGGCTACACCTTC.

The rearrangement links TRBV30 to TRBJ1-6; possible D gene TRBD1, 6 bases. CDR1 is GTSNPN and CDR2 is SVGIG in the germline V gene (reference sequence). Between the trimmed V and J ends, which lost 4 bases and 9 bases, there was a span of 13 bases. The CDR3 has 13 residues. Here the CDR3 reads CAWNPGQLSPLHF. Here the CDR3 DNA reads TGTGCCTGGAACCCCGGACAGCTTTCACCCCTCCACTTT.

This clone came up a few times. V and J are TRBV6-8 and TRBJ1-2; D gene unclear. The CDR3 spans 13 residues. With 4 bases removed from V and 12 bases from J, the gap between germline ends came to 18 bases. CDR1 MNHGY and CDR2 SAAAGT come from the germline V gene. CDR3 sequence reads: CASSSYWTVGNTF. As DNA, the CDR3 is TGTGCCAGCAGTTCATACTGGACGGTTGGTAACACCTTC.

This clone was recorded a few times. The chain joins TRBV18 to TRBJ2-7; the D gene is possibly TRBD2 (6 bases). Germline CDR1 KGHSH, CDR2 LQKENI. Trimming left V 4 bases short and J 1 base short, with 17 bases between. There are 16 residues in the CDR3. CDR3 nucleotides: TGTGCCAGCTCACTGTCGCGGGGAGCGGCATCCTACGAGCAGTACTTC. This translates into CASSLSRGAASYEQYF.

The chain couples TRBV11-3 to TRBJ1-6; D possibly corresponds to TRBD1 (5 bases). This CDR3 spans 17 amino acids. Trimming shortened V by 1 base and J by 8 bases, and 18 bases separated the two germline ends. The germline gives CDR1 SGHNT, CDR2 YENEEA. CDR3 protein: CASSLVAGREVYSPLHF. The CDR3 nucleotides are TGTGCCAGCAGCTTAGTTGCGGGCAGGGAAGTTTATTCACCCCTCCACTTT.

The CDR3 here is CASSQGGRASSGANVLTF. CDR3 DNA sequence: TGTGCCAGTAGCCAGGGGGGCAGGGCAAGCTCTGGGGCCAACGTCCTGACTTTC. V gene TRBV19 combines with J gene TRBJ2-6; D is perhaps TRBD1 (7 bases). CDR1 is LNHDA, CDR2 SQIVND, per germline (reference sequence). Trimming stripped 6 bases from V and 0 bases from J, with 18 bases between. The CDR3 has 18 residues.

In its sample, this clone was seen once. V usage is TRBV10-2 and J usage is TRBJ2-2, with a tentative D call TRBD1 (5 bases). CDR1 is WSHSY, CDR2 SAAADI, per germline. The CDR3 has 13 amino acids. Trimming took 2 bases from V and 6 from J, leaving 7 bases between them. CDR3 amino acids: CASSEGAPGELFF. The CDR3 DNA follows: TGCGCCAGCAGTGAGGGGGCCCCCGGGGAGCTGTTTTTT.

This clone was detected only a few times. This chain links TRBV11-3 with TRBJ2-5; D unclear. Germline V gives CDR1 SGHNT, CDR2 YENEEA. Trimming took 5 bases from V and 4 from J, leaving 17 bases between them. The CDR3 covers 15 residues. The CDR3 loop is CASSPYDGSVETQYF. The DNA of the CDR3 is TGTGCCAGCAGCCCCTACGACGGGTCGGTAGAGACCCAGTACTTC. Full variable domain (rest looked up from reference TRBV11-3 and TRBJ2-5): EAGVVQSPRYKIIEKKQPVAFWCNPISGHNTLYWYLQNLGQGPELLIRYENEEAVDDSQLPKDRFSAERLKGVDSTLKIQPAELGDSAVYLCASSPYDGSVETQYFGPGTRLLVL.

The V call is TRBV15, the J call TRBJ2-3; either TRBD1 or TRBD2 may supply D (5 bases each). The CDR3 spans 14 residues. Trimming shortened V by 3 bases and J by 6 bases, and 13 bases separated the two germline ends. Germline CDR1 and CDR2: LNHNV and YYDKDF (reference sequence). The CDR3 nucleotides are TGTGCCACCAGCAGCACGGGGACGGCGGATACGCAGTATTTT. This encodes CATSSTGTADTQYF.

The genes are TRBV14 and TRBJ1-1, with D tentatively TRBD1 (6 bases). CDR1 and CDR2 (germline): SGHDN, FVKESK. The CDR3 consists of 15 residues. V was cut by 0 bases and J by 4 bases, with 12 bases left in between. CDR3 nucleotides: TGTGCCAGCAGCCAAGACCCGGGGGCGCGCACTGAAGCTTTCTTT. Translating it yields CASSQDPGARTEAFF.

The V gene is TRBV5-1, the J gene TRBJ1-3, with TRBD1 identical over 7 bases. The ends lost 0 bases at V and 0 bases at J; junction bases unmatched: 3. The CDR3 loop spans 16 amino acids. Germline V lookup: CDR1 SGHRS, CDR2 YFSETQ. Here the CDR3 reads CASSLEQGPSGNTIYF. The CDR3 DNA reads as TGCGCCAGCAGCTTGGAACAGGGGCCCTCTGGAAACACCATATATTTT.

Only a few counts were recorded for this clone. The chain recombines TRBV7-5 with TRBJ2-3; TRBD1 is the table's D call and was not checked against the DNA. TRBV7-5 has pseudogene status. The CDR3 totals 14 residues. For the CDR3, the DNA is TGTGCCATCGAAGACAGGGGCGGAACAGATACGCAGTATTTT. Translated: CAIEDRGGTDTQYF.

The CDR3 is CASSVEGAILGYNEQFF. The CDR3 nucleotides are TGTGCCAGTAGTGTCGAGGGGGCCATCCTCGGGTACAATGAGCAGTTCTTC. The chain uses TRBV19 and TRBJ2-1; 7 nucleotides agree with TRBD1. Germline assignment: CDR1 LNHDA and CDR2 SQIVND (reference sequence). The V and J ends lost 5 bases and 4 bases, in that order; junction bases with no gene match: 14. The CDR3 is 17 residues long.

In this sample, this clone turned up a few times. The V gene is TRBV29-1, the J gene TRBJ2-5; tentative D call: TRBD1 (6 bases). Per germline, CDR1 SQVTM and CDR2 ANQGSEA. The V gene lost 6 bases and the J gene lost 4 bases, with 12 bases spanning the gap. The CDR3 totals 12 residues. Here the CDR3 DNA reads TGCAGCGTCGGAAGGGGGTTAGAGACCCAGTACTTC. Its protein is CSVGRGLETQYF.

The chain has TRBV23-1 and TRBJ1-1, with 7 bases matching TRBD1. TRBV23-1 is an open reading frame, and its role is uncertain. The CDR3 length is 15 residues. V dropped 6 bases and J dropped 10; count of bases not matched to a gene: 17. The CDR3 spells CASSPRGVQGVGAFF. In DNA, the CDR3 is TGCGCCAGCAGCCCTAGGGGAGTCCAGGGGGTGGGAGCTTTCTTT.

This clone came up once. The chain joins TRBV29-1 to TRBJ2-7; D might be TRBD1 or TRBD2, each matching 6 bases. CDR1 is SQVTM, CDR2 ANQGSEA, per germline. This CDR3 contains 15 residues. V was shortened by 2 bases and J by 2 bases, with 16 bases between the two germline ends. The CDR3 DNA reads as TGCAGCGTTGAAACAGGGACTTTTAGTGCCTACGAGCAGTACTTC. Protein product: CSVETGTFSAYEQYF.

The V call is TRBV15, the J call TRBJ2-2, with D hard to call. The germline CDR1 and CDR2 sequences are LNHNV and YYDKDF (reference sequence). V gave up 5 bases and J gave up 7 bases, with 17 bases separating them. This CDR3 is 15 amino acids long. Written as DNA, the CDR3 is TGTGCCACCAGCCCCTTCACCAGGTCGGGCGGGGAGCTGTTTTTT. Residues: CATSPFTRSGGELFF. Together with reference TRBV15 and TRBJ2-2, the CDR3 gives the full variable domain: DAMVIQNPRYQVTQFGKPVTLSCSQTLNHNVMYWYQQKSSQAPKLLFHYYDKDFNNEADTPDNFQSRRPNTSFCFLDIRSPGLGDTAMYLCATSPFTRSGGELFFGEGSRLTVL.